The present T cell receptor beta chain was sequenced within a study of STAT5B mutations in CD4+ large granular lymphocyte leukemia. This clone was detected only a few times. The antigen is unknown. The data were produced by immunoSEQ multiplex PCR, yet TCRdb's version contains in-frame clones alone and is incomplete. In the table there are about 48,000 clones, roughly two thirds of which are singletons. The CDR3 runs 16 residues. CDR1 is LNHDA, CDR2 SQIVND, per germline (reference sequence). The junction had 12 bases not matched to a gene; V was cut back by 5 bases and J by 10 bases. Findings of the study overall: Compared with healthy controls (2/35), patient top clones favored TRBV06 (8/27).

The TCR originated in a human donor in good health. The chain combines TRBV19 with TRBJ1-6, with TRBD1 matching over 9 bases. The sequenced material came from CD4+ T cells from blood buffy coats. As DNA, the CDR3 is TGTGCCAGTAGTCCCGGGACAGGGAATGCGGGCTCACCCCTCCACTTT. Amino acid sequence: CASSPGTGNAGSPLHF.